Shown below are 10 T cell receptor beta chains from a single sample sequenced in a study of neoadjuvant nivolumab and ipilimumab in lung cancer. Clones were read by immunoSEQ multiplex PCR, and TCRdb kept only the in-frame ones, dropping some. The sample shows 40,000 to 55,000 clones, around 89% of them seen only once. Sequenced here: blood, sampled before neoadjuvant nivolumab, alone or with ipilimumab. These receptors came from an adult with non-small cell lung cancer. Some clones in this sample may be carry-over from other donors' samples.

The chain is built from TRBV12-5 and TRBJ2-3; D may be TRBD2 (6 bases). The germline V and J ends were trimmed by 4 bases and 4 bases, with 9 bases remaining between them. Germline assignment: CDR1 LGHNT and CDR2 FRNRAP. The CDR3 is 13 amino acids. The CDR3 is CASGWRGPDTQYF. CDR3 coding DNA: TGTGCTAGTGGTTGGAGGGGCCCAGATACGCAGTATTTT. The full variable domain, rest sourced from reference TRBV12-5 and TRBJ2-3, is DARVTQTPRHKVTEMGQEVTMRCQPILGHNTVFWYRQTMMQGLELLAYFRNRAPLDDSGMPKDRFSAEMPDATLATLKIQPSEPRDSAVYFCASGWRGPDTQYFGPGTRLTVL.

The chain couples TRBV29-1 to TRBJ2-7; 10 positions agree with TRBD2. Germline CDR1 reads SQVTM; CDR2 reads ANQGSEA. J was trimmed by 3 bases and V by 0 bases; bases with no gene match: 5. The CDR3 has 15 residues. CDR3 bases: TGCAGCGTTGAAGACGGAGCGGGAGGGGTCTACGAGCAGTACTTC. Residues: CSVEDGAGGVYEQYF.

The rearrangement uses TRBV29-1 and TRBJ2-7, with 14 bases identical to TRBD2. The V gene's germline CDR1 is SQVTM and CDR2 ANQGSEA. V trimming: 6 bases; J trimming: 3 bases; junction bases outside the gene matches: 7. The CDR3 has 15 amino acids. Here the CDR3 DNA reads TGCAGCGTCGGGACTAGCGGGGGACGAGACTACGAGCAGTACTTC. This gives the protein CSVGTSGGRDYEQYF.

This CDR3 is CASTRGGAGYTF. In DNA form, the CDR3 reads TGTGCCAGCACCCGGGGCGGGGCAGGCTACACCTTC. This chain joins TRBV7-9 and TRBJ1-2; maybe TRBD1 (5 bases). The germline gives CDR1 SEHNR, CDR2 FQNEAQ (reference sequence). This CDR3 is 12 amino acids long. The V end was cut by 7 bases, the J end by 8 bases, with 14 bases between. The full variable domain, with the rest looked up from reference TRBV7-9 and TRBJ1-2, is DTGVSQNPRHKITKRGQNVTFRCDPISEHNRLYWYRQTLGQGPEFLTYFQNEAQLEKSRLLSDRFSAERPKGSFSTLEIQRTEQGDSAMYLCASTRGGAGYTFGSGTRLTVV.

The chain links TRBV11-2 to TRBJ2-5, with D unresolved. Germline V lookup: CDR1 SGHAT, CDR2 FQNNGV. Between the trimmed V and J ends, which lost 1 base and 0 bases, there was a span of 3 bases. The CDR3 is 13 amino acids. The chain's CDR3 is CASSLVYQETQYF. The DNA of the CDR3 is TGTGCCAGCAGCTTAGTGTACCAAGAGACCCAGTACTTC.

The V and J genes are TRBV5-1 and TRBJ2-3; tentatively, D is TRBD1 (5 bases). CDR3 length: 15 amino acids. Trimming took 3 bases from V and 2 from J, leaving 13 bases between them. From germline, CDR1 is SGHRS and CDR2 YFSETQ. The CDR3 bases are TGCGCCAGCAGCTCCTCAGGGCAGACCACAGATACGCAGTATTTT. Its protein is CASSSSGQTTDTQYF. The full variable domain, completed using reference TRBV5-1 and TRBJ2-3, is KAGVTQTPRYLIKTRGQQVTLSCSPISGHRSVSWYQQTPGQGLQFLFEYFSETQRNKGNFPGRFSGRQFSNSRSEMNVSTLELGDSALYLCASSSSGQTTDTQYFGPGTRLTVL.

Here the CDR3 DNA reads TGCGCCAGCAGCCCGGGGACAGATACCCAAGAGACCCAGTACTTC. Encoded protein: CASSPGTDTQETQYF. The rearrangement links TRBV5-1 to TRBJ2-5; 7 bases are a match to TRBD1. CDR3 length: 15 amino acids. The junction had 7 bases not matched to a gene; V was cut back by 4 bases and J by 1 base. Germline V CDR1 and CDR2: SGHRS, YFSETQ.

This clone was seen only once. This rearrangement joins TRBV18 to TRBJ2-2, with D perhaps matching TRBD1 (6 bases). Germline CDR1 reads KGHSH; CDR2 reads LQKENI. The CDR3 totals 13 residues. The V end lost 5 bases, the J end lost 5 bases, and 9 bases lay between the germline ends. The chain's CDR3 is CASSADRTGELFF. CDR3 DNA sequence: TGTGCCAGCTCAGCAGACAGGACCGGGGAGCTGTTTTTT.

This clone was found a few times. As DNA, the CDR3 is TGTGCCAGCAGCTTAAAGGGACAGAGCTACAATGAGCAGTTCTTC. Its protein product is CASSLKGQSYNEQFF. The chain is built from TRBV7-6 and TRBJ2-1, with 7 bases aligning to TRBD1. The germline gives CDR1 SGHVS, CDR2 FNYEAQ. The CDR3 contains 15 residues. V was pared by 2 bases and J by 3 bases, with 4 bases of the junction left unmatched.

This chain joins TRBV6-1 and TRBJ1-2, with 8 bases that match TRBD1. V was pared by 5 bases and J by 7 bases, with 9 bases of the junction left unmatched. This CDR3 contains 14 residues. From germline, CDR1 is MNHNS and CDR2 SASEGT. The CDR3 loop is CASSPQTGAVGYTF. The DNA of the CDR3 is TGTGCCAGCAGTCCCCAGACAGGGGCAGTTGGCTACACCTTC.